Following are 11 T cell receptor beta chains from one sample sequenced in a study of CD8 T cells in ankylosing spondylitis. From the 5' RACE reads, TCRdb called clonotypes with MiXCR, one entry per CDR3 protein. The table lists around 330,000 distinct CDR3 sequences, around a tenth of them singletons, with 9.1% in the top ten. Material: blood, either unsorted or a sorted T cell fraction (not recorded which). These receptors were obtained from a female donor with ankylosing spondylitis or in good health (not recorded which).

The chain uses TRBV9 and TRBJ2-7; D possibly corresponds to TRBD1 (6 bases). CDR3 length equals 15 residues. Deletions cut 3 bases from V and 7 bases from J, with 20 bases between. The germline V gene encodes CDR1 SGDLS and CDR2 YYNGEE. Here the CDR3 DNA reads TGTGCCAGCAGCGCCCACGGACAGCCCCTTGGGGAGCAGTACTTC. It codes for CASSAHGQPLGEQYF.

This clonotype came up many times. CDR3 nucleotide sequence: TGTGCCAGCAGTTTCCCCCCCGAAGCTTTCTTT. Its translation is CASSFPPEAFF. The chain joins TRBV27 to TRBJ1-1; no definite D call. CDR1 is MNHEY, CDR2 SMNVEV, per germline (reference sequence). Between the trimmed V and J ends, which lost 3 bases and 8 bases, there was a span of 7 bases. The CDR3 consists of 11 residues.

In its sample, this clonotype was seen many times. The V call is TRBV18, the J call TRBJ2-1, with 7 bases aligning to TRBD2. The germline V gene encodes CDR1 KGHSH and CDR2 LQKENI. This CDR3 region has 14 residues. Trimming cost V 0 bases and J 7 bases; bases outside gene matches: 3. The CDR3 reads CASSPPPAGNEQFF. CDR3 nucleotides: TGTGCCAGCTCACCACCGCCAGCGGGAAATGAGCAGTTCTTC.

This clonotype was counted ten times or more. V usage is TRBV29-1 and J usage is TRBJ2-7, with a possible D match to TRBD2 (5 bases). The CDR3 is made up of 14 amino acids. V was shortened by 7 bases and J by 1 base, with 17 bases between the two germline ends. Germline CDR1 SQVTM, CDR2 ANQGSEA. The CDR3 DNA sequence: TGCAGCGCCCTGAAACAGAGAGGGTCCTACGAGCAGTACTTC. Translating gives CSALKQRGSYEQYF.

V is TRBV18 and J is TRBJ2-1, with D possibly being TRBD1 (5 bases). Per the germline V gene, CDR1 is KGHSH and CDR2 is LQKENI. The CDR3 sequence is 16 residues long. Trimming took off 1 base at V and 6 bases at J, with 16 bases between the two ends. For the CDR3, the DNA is TGTGCCAGCTCACCACTGCCCGCTGCTAGGGGCAATGAGCAGTTCTTC. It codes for CASSPLPAARGNEQFF.

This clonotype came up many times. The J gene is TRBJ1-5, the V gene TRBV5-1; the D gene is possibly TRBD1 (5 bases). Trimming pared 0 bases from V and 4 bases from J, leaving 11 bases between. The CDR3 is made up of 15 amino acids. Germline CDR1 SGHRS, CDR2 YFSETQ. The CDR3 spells CASSLAGVRNQPQHF. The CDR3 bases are TGCGCCAGCAGCTTGGCGGGGGTAAGGAATCAGCCCCAGCATTTT. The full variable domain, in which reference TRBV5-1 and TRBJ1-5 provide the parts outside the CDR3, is KAGVTQTPRYLIKTRGQQVTLSCSPISGHRSVSWYQQTPGQGLQFLFEYFSETQRNKGNFPGRFSGRQFSNSRSEMNVSTLELGDSALYLCASSLAGVRNQPQHFGDGTRLSIL.

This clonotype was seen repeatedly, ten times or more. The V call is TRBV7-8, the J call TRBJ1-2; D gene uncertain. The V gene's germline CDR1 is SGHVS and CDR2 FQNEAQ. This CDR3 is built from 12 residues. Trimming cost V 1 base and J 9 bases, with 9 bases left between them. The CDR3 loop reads CASSLGGSSYTF. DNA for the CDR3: TGTGCCAGCAGCTTAGGAGGAAGTAGCTACACCTTC.

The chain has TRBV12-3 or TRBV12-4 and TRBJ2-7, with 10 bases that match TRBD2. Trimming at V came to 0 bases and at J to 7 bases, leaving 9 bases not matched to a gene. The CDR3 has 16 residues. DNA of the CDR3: TGTGCCAGCAGTTTAGCGCTGTCGGGACTAGCGCGTGAGCAGTACTTC. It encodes CASSLALSGLAREQYF.

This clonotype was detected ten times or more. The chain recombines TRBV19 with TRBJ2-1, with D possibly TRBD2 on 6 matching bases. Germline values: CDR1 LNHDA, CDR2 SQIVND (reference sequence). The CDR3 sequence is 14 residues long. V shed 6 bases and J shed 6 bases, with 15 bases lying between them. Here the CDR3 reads CASSPRGRINEQFF. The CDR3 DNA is TGTGCCAGTAGCCCCCGGGGGAGGATCAATGAGCAGTTCTTC.

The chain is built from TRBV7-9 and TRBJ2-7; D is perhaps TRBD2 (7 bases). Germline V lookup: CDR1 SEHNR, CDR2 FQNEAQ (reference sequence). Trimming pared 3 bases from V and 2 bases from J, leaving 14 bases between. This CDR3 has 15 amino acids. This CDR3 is CASSFTSGTTYEQYF. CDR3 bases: TGTGCCAGCAGCTTTACCAGCGGGACAACCTACGAGCAGTACTTC.

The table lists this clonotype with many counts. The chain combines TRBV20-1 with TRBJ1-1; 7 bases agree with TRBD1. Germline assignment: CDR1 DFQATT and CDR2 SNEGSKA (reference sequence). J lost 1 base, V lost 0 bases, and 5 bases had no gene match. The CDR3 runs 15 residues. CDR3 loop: CSARDPRTGNTEAFF. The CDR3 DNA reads TGCAGTGCTAGAGATCCCAGGACAGGGAACACTGAAGCTTTCTTT.